This T cell receptor beta chain appears in the sequencing data of a study of Ad26.COV2.S vaccination and SARS-CoV-2 variants. Study-wide findings and caveats: The TCR breadth and depth analyses may have produced an underestimate of total T cell responses. While placebo recipients had lower spike-specific TCR breadth, vaccine recipients had more. Vaccine and placebo groups showed comparable non-spike TCR breadth.

Details on this clone: The antigen is unknown.

Regarding treatment: 15 to 20 received Ad26.COV2.S at low or high dose, single or two shots; 5 received placebo; per-sample allocation not given. Collection of samples fell on day 63 after the first vaccine or placebo injection. Donation was by an adult aged 18-55 years who was in Boston. Germline values: CDR1 SQVTM, CDR2 ANQGSEA. V was pared by 4 bases and J by 6 bases, with 19 bases between. The length of the CDR3 is 14 residues. Using immunoSEQ multiplex PCR, the repertoire was profiled, and TCRdb retains in-frame clones only, with some absent. The sample has about 320,000 clones; 85% to 90% are singletons.

This clonotype was sampled from a person between 18 and 65 years old who received the Ad26.COV2.S COVID-19 vaccine or a placebo. This chain links TRBV29-1 with TRBJ2-7; D is perhaps TRBD2 (6 bases). Sequenced here: peripheral blood, sampled in a trial of Ad26.COV2.S vaccine versus placebo. The CDR3 reads CSVVGMLAEGEQYF. The CDR3 DNA sequence: TGCAGCGTTGTTGGAATGTTGGCGGAGGGCGAGCAGTACTTC.